This T cell receptor beta chain was recovered during a study of blood T cells in healthy people across ages. Sample-barcoded 5' priming and a J-beta primer mix drove a second PCR of about 7 to 12 cycles. TCRdb recomputed calls from the 5' RACE reads with MiXCR, one row per CDR3 protein. The profile shows about 1,600,000 distinct CDR3 sequences, about 43% of them singletons. The CDR3 contains 15 residues. The germline gives CDR1 KGHSH, CDR2 LQKENI. V lost 6 bases and J lost 4; bases outside the gene matches: 9. The sequencing sample was made of blood. This clonotype originated in a woman aged 18-29 years in good health. The chain links TRBV18 to TRBJ1-2; 9 bases line up with TRBD1. CDR3 sequence: CASSQPGQGLYGYTF. In DNA, the CDR3 is TGTGCCAGCTCCCAACCGGGACAGGGACTCTATGGCTACACCTTC. The whole variable domain, remainder taken from reference TRBV18 and TRBJ1-2, is NAGVMQNPRHLVRRRGQEARLRCSPMKGHSHVYWYRQLPEEGLKFMVYLQKENIIDESGMPKERFSAEFPKEGPSILRIQQVVRGDSAAYFCASSQPGQGLYGYTFGSGTRLTVV.